The 22 T cell receptor beta chains below come from one sample, sequenced in a study of identical twins. TCRdb independently ran MiXCR on the 5' RACE reads; one entry per CDR3 protein. The sample shows under 350,000 distinct CDR3 sequences, roughly 9% of them seen only once. These sequences were also reported in another study, on yellow fever vaccine responses in identical twins.

Source material: CD8+ T cells sorted from blood. These receptors were taken from a woman aged 18-30 years in good health.

The genes are TRBV3-1 and TRBJ1-5; D possibly corresponds to TRBD1 (6 bases). This CDR3 comprises 17 residues. Trimming took off 0 bases at V and 4 bases at J, with 16 bases between the two ends. Germline V gene data show CDR1 as LGHDT and CDR2 as YNNKEL (reference sequence). The CDR3 region has the DNA TGTGCCAGCAGCCAAGATATGGGGGGGGCGAGGAATCAGCCCCAGCATTTT. It codes for CASSQDMGGARNQPQHF. Full variable domain (outside the CDR3, taken from reference TRBV3-1 and TRBJ1-5): DTAVSQTPKYLVTQMGNDKSIKCEQNLGHDTMYWYKQDSKKFLKIMFSYNNKELIINETVPNRFSPKSPDKAHLNLHINSLELGDSAVYFCASSQDMGGARNQPQHFGDGTRLSIL.

The table lists this clonotype with many counts. The gene calls are TRBV9 and TRBJ2-1; 7 bases agree with TRBD1. CDR1 is SGDLS and CDR2 is YYNGEE in the germline V gene. Unmatched junction bases numbered 5, after V lost 2 bases and J lost 9 bases. The length of the CDR3 is 13 residues. DNA of the CDR3: TGTGCCAGCAGCGTGATACGGGACAGTGAGCAGTTCTTC. Amino acids: CASSVIRDSEQFF.

The chain carries TRBV9 and TRBJ2-3; D not resolved. V lost 3 bases and J lost 2, with 19 bases in between. The germline V gene has CDR1 SGDLS and CDR2 YYNGEE. The CDR3 spans 17 residues. The CDR3 reads CASSDRTAPTVTDTQYF. Here the CDR3 DNA reads TGTGCCAGCAGCGACCGGACCGCACCCACGGTCACAGATACGCAGTATTTT.

This chain connects TRBV24-1 to TRBJ2-2; maybe TRBD1 (6 bases). V was pared by 0 bases and J by 7 bases, with 11 bases between. The CDR3 has 15 residues. Germline V CDR1 and CDR2: KGHDR, SFDVKD. CDR3 amino acids: CATSDLLGGDGELFF. CDR3 in DNA: TGTGCCACCAGTGATTTGCTAGGGGGAGACGGGGAGCTGTTTTTT.

The table lists this clonotype with many counts. V gene TRBV9 combines with J gene TRBJ1-2, with D possibly matching TRBD1 (6 bases). The CDR3 has 15 amino acids. Germline assignment: CDR1 SGDLS and CDR2 YYNGEE. Deletions cut 1 base from V and 7 bases from J, with 17 bases between. In DNA form, the CDR3 reads TGTGCCAGCAGCGTACCCACTACAGGGATCGGTGGCTACACCTTC. Its protein is CASSVPTTGIGGYTF. Full variable domain (outside the CDR3, taken from reference TRBV9 and TRBJ1-2): DSGVTQTPKHLITATGQRVTLRCSPRSGDLSVYWYQQSLDQGLQFLIQYYNGEERAKGNILERFSAQQFPDLHSELNLSSLELGDSALYFCASSVPTTGIGGYTFGSGTRLTVV.

This clonotype has at least ten counts. This chain links TRBV4-3 with TRBJ2-3; perhaps TRBD2 as D (6 bases). Germline CDR1 LGHNA, CDR2 YSLEER. V lost 0 bases and J lost 4, with 14 bases in between. CDR3 length: 16 amino acids. The CDR3 DNA reads TGCGCCAGCAGCCAAGAATGGTTCGGGGGATCAGATACGCAGTATTTT. Its translation: CASSQEWFGGSDTQYF.

The table lists this clonotype with many counts. This chain links TRBV29-1 with TRBJ2-5; no clear D. CDR3 length equals 14 residues. Trimming took 2 bases from V and 2 from J, leaving 12 bases between them. Germline lookup yields CDR1 SQVTM and CDR2 ANQGSEA. The CDR3 spells CSVEWLEKQETQYF. As DNA, the CDR3 is TGCAGCGTTGAATGGCTAGAAAAACAAGAGACCCAGTACTTC.

This clonotype was counted between two and nine times. This chain uses TRBV27 with TRBJ2-1; the match to TRBD1 covers 7 bases. This CDR3 spans 15 amino acids. V trimming: 5 bases; J trimming: 3 bases; junction bases outside the gene matches: 7. Per germline, CDR1 MNHEY and CDR2 SMNVEV (reference sequence). CDR3 DNA sequence: TGTGCCAGCAGTCTTCTGACAGGGTTCTACAATGAGCAGTTCTTC. It yields the protein CASSLLTGFYNEQFF.

The chain uses TRBV5-1 and TRBJ2-6, with 7 positions matching TRBD1. Germline V lookup: CDR1 SGHRS, CDR2 YFSETQ. CDR3 length: 20 residues. V was pared by 4 bases and J by 3 bases, with 19 bases of the junction left unmatched. The CDR3 region has the DNA TGCGCCAGCAGCCCATCCGACGGGACAGAGAAAAGCTGTGGGGCCAACGTCCTGACTTTC. It codes for CASSPSDGTEKSCGANVLTF.

V is TRBV6-5 and J is TRBJ1-6; D uncertain. Germline V CDR1 and CDR2: MNHEY, SVGAGI. The CDR3 length is 16 residues. Trimming cost V 2 bases and J 7 bases, with 15 bases left between them. CDR3 residues: CASSYVGSVVNSPLHF. The CDR3, as DNA: TGTGCCAGCAGTTACGTGGGGTCCGTCGTCAATTCACCCCTCCACTTT.

This clonotype was recorded many times. This chain connects TRBV4-1 to TRBJ1-6; no reliable D call. Per germline, CDR1 MGHRA and CDR2 YSYEKL. The CDR3 runs to 17 residues. The V end lost 0 bases, the J end lost 2 bases, and 11 bases lay between the germline ends. The CDR3 DNA follows: TGCGCCAGCAGCCAAGAAACAGCGGCTACCTATAATTCACCCCTCCACTTT. Its protein product is CASSQETAATYNSPLHF.

This clonotype was found many times. The chain recombines TRBV11-1 with TRBJ2-1, with 7 nucleotides matching TRBD1. The trim removed 4 bases at V and 6 bases at J, leaving 21 bases unmatched. The V gene's germline CDR1 is SGHAT and CDR2 FQDESV (reference sequence). CDR3 length: 19 amino acids. Here the CDR3 reads CASSSNSHRTGTASNEQFF. CDR3 in DNA: TGTGCCAGCAGCTCAAATTCCCATAGAACCGGGACAGCCTCCAATGAGCAGTTCTTC.

This chain links TRBV15 with TRBJ2-7; D is uncertain. CDR3 size: 15 residues. The V end was cut by 4 bases, the J end by 0 bases, with 13 bases between. Germline loops: CDR1 LNHNV, CDR2 YYDKDF (reference sequence). CDR3 sequence (DNA): TGTGCCACCAGCAAGGAAGTCTTCTCCTCCTACGAGCAGTACTTC. This translates into CATSKEVFSSYEQYF.

J is TRBJ1-5 and V is TRBV29-1, with D possibly TRBD1 on 5 matching bases. V lost 2 bases to trimming and J lost 2 bases, with 7 bases between them. Per the germline V gene, CDR1 is SQVTM and CDR2 is ANQGSEA. The CDR3 covers 13 residues. As DNA, the CDR3 is TGCAGCGTTGAAATGGGGCGCAATCAGCCCCAGCATTTT. It translates to CSVEMGRNQPQHF.

The chain is built from TRBV18 and TRBJ2-7; D might be TRBD1 (6 bases). V was shortened by 3 bases and J by 2 bases, with 14 bases between the two germline ends. Germline V lookup: CDR1 KGHSH, CDR2 LQKENI. This CDR3 has 15 residues. CDR3 protein: CASSPGDWGPYEQYF. CDR3 coding DNA: TGTGCCAGCTCACCTGGGGATTGGGGGCCCTACGAGCAGTACTTC.

This clonotype appeared many times. The chain links TRBV12-3 or TRBV12-4 to TRBJ1-1; 7 bases agree with TRBD1. The CDR3 runs to 17 residues. V shed 6 bases, J shed 7 bases, and the junction held 20 bases outside the gene matches. CDR3 coding DNA: TGTGCCAGCAGCTTTACATTACCGGGACAGCCCGGTGGTGAAGCTTTCTTT. It yields the protein CASSFTLPGQPGGEAFF.

At least ten counts were recorded for this clonotype. V usage is TRBV7-3 and J usage is TRBJ2-1; D call uncertain. With 2 bases removed from V and 10 bases from J, the gap between germline ends came to 12 bases. Germline loops: CDR1 SGHTA, CDR2 FQGTGA. The CDR3 has 13 amino acids. CDR3 nucleotides: TGTGCCAGCAGCTTACAAAGGGCCAACGAGCAGTTCTTC. Translating gives CASSLQRANEQFF.

The sample holds a few counts of this clonotype. The rearrangement links TRBV5-1 to TRBJ1-1; 8 nucleotides agree with TRBD1. Germline assignment: CDR1 SGHRS and CDR2 YFSETQ. The CDR3 length is 15 residues. V gave up 4 bases and J gave up 4 bases; unmatched junction bases: 9. CDR3 DNA sequence: TGCGCCAGCAGCCCGACCGGACAGGGTTCCACTGAAGCTTTCTTT. It specifies CASSPTGQGSTEAFF.

This clonotype has just a few counts. The J gene is TRBJ2-3, the V gene TRBV7-9, with 11 bases identical to TRBD2. The CDR3 extends over 17 amino acids. Germline V gene sequence: CDR1 SEHNR, CDR2 FQNEAQ (reference sequence). The ends lost 6 bases at V and 6 bases at J; junction bases unmatched: 14. CDR3 in amino acids: CASRLLAGGAVGDTQYF. The CDR3 coding sequence is TGTGCCAGCAGGCTGTTAGCGGGAGGGGCTGTCGGCGATACGCAGTATTTT.

This clonotype was found a few times. The V and J genes are TRBV27 and TRBJ2-7; D unclear. Looked up from germline, CDR1 is MNHEY and CDR2 is SMNVEV (reference sequence). The CDR3 runs to 12 residues. Trimming shortened V by 6 bases and J by 4 bases, and 10 bases separated the two germline ends. The CDR3: CASSNDRYEQYF. In DNA, the CDR3 is TGTGCCAGCAGCAACGACCGATACGAGCAGTACTTC.

In this sample, this clonotype turned up many times. The rearrangement links TRBV29-1 to TRBJ1-2; TRBD1 aligns across 7 bases. This CDR3 spans 13 amino acids. Trimming removed 6 bases from V and 4 bases from J; junction bases left unmatched: 8. Germline V gives CDR1 SQVTM, CDR2 ANQGSEA. The CDR3 nucleotides are TGCAGCGTAAGGACAGGAGGCTTCTATGGCTACACCTTC. Protein product: CSVRTGGFYGYTF.

This clonotype came up a few times. The rearrangement uses TRBV7-2 and TRBJ1-3; D not resolved. The germline V gene has CDR1 SGHTA and CDR2 FQGNSA. With 1 base removed from V and 8 bases from J, the gap between germline ends came to 9 bases. This CDR3 has 13 residues. Here the CDR3 DNA reads TGTGCCAGCAGCTTAGACCGACGGTACACCATATATTTT. It encodes CASSLDRRYTIYF.